The text below deals with one T cell receptor beta chain. What it binds is not known. Among the approximately 130 subjects of the validation cohort, separate from the approximately 700-subject first cohort, were the donors. Assay used: immunoSEQ multiplex PCR; TCRdb lists only in-frame clones, some missing. The table shows about 110,000 clones, with around 90% occurring only once. Germline V gene data show CDR1 as LGHNA and CDR2 as YNFKEQ. The V end lost 0 bases, the J end lost 3 bases, and 20 bases lay between the germline ends. The CDR3 runs 19 residues. The data originate from a study of cytomegalovirus exposure and HLA in healthy donors. Study-wide results and caveats: Three CMV-associated chains were confirmed in vitro to be specific for CMV antigens. The study put about 180 TCR beta chains on its list as cytomegalovirus-associated.

This clonotype originated in a woman aged 18-29 years in good health and CMV-seronegative. V and J are TRBV4-2 and TRBJ2-2; possibly TRBD1 for D (6 bases). The sample was PBMCs. DNA of the CDR3: TGTGCCAGCAGCCAAGATCAGATGGGGGACAAGCTATACACCGGGGAGCTGTTTTTT. It is translated as CASSQDQMGDKLYTGELFF.